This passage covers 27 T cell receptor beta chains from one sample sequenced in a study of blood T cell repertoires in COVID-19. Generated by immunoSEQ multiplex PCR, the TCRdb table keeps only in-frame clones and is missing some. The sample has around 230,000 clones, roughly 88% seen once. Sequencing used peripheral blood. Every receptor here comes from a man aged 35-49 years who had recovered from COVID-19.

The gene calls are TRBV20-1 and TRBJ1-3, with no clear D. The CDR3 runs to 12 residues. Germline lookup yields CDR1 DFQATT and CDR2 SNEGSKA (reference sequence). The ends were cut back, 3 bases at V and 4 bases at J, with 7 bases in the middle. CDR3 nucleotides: TGCAGTGCTAGTAAGCCAGGAAACACCATATATTTT. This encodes CSASKPGNTIYF.

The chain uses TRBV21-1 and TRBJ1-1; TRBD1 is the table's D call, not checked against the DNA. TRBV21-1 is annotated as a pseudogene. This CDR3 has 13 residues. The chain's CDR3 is CASSNDRGHPAFF. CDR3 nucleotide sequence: TGTGCCAGCAGCAATGACAGGGGGCATCCTGCTTTCTTT.

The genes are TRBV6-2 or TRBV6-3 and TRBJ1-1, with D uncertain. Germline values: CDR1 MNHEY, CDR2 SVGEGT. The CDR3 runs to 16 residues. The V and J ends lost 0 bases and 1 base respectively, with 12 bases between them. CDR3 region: CASSYSSAGPNTEAFF. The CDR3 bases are TGTGCCAGCAGTTACTCGTCGGCGGGCCCGAACACTGAAGCTTTCTTT.

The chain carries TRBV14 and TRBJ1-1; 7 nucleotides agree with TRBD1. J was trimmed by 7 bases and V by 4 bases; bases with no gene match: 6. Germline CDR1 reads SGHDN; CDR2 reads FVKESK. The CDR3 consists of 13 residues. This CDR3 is CASSRNRGGEAFF. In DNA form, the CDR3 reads TGTGCCAGCAGCCGGAACAGGGGAGGTGAAGCTTTCTTT.

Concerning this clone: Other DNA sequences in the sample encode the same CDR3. In DNA form, the CDR3 reads TGTGCCAGCAGCTTAGGTCTAGCGGTGAGCACAGATACGCAGTATTTT. This codes for CASSLGLAVSTDTQYF. The V call is TRBV7-2, the J call TRBJ2-3; 7 positions agree with TRBD2. The CDR3 is 16 residues long. With 1 base clipped from V and 0 bases from J, the junction kept 4 bases outside the gene matches. CDR1 and CDR2 from the germline V gene are SGHTA and FQGNSA. Based on the CDR3 plus reference TRBV7-2 and TRBJ2-3, the full variable domain is GAGVSQSPSNKVTEKGKDVELRCDPISGHTALYWYRQSLGQGLEFLIYFQGNSAPDKSGLPSDRFSAERTGGSVSTLTIQRTQQEDSAVYLCASSLGLAVSTDTQYFGPGTRLTVL.

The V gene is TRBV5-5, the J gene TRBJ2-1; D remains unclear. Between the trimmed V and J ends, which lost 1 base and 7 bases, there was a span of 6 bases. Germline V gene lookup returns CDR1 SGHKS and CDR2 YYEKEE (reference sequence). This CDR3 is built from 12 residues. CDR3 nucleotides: TGTGCCAGCAGCTTGCTCGGGAATGAGCAGTTCTTC. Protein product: CASSLLGNEQFF.

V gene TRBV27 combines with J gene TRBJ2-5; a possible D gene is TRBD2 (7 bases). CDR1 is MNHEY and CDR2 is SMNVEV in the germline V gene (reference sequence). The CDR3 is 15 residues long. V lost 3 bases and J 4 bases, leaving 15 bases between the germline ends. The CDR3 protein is CASSFGGREGETQYF. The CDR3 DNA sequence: TGTGCCAGCAGTTTCGGGGGGCGCGAAGGAGAGACCCAGTACTTC.

CDR3 region: CAISEWTGVEQYF. For the CDR3, the DNA is TGTGCCATCAGTGAATGGACAGGGGTCGAGCAGTACTTC. The chain recombines TRBV10-3 with TRBJ2-7, with TRBD1 identical over 9 bases. V lost 3 bases, J lost 6 bases, and 3 bases stayed unmatched. CDR3 length: 13 amino acids. The V gene's germline CDR1 is ENHRY and CDR2 SYGVKD.

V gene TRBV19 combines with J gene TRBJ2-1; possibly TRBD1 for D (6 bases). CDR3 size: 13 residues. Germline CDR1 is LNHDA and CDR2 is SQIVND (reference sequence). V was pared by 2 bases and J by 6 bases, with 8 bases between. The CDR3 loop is CASSIQGFNEQFF. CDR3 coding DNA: TGTGCCAGTAGTATACAGGGGTTCAATGAGCAGTTCTTC.

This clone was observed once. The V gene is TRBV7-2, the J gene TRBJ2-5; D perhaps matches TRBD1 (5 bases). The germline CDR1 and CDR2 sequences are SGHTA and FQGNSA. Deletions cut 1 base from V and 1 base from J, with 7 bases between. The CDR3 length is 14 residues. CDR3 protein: CASSLEGPQETQYF. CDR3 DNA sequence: TGTGCCAGCAGCTTAGAGGGGCCCCAAGAGACCCAGTACTTC. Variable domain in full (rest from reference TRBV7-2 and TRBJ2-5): GAGVSQSPSNKVTEKGKDVELRCDPISGHTALYWYRQSLGQGLEFLIYFQGNSAPDKSGLPSDRFSAERTGGSVSTLTIQRTQQEDSAVYLCASSLEGPQETQYFGPGTRLLVL.

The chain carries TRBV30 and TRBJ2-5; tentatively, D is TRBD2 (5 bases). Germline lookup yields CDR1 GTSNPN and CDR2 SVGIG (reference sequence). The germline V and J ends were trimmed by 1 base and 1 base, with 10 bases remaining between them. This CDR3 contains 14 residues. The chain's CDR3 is CAWSGGVTQETQYF. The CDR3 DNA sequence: TGTGCCTGGAGTGGGGGAGTCACCCAAGAGACCCAGTACTTC.

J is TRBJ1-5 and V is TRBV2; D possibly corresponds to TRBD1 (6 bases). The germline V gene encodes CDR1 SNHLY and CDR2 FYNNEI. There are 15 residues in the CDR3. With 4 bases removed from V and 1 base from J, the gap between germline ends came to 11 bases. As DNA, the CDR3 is TGTGCCAGCAGTGGACTTGGACAGAGCAATCAGCCCCAGCATTTT. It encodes CASSGLGQSNQPQHF.

CDR3 amino acids: CASSGQGAEAFF. The CDR3 bases are TGTGCCAGCAGTGGCCAGGGGGCTGAAGCTTTCTTT. The chain uses TRBV2 and TRBJ1-1; 7 bases map to TRBD1. There are 12 residues in the CDR3. The germline CDR1 and CDR2 sequences are SNHLY and FYNNEI. The junction had 2 bases not matched to a gene; V was cut back by 4 bases and J by 6 bases.

This CDR3 is CASSYFPGFTEAFF. DNA of the CDR3: TGTGCCAGCAGTTACTTTCCGGGTTTCACTGAAGCTTTCTTT. This sequence joins TRBV6-2 or TRBV6-3 and TRBJ1-1; D remains unclear. This CDR3 has 14 residues. Germline lookup yields CDR1 MNHEY and CDR2 SVGEGT. V lost 1 base to trimming and J lost 4 bases, with 10 bases between them.

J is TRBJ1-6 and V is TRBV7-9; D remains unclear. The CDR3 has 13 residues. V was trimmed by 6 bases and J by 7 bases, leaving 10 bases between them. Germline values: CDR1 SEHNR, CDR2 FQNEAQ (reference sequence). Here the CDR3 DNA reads TGTGCCAGCAGAACCGAGGGAAATTCACCCCTCCACTTT. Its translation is CASRTEGNSPLHF.

CDR3 residues: CASSTRGGFNYGYTF. CDR3 in DNA: TGTGCCAGCAGCACTCGGGGGGGGTTTAACTATGGCTACACCTTC. J is TRBJ1-2 and V is TRBV7-2; TRBD1 might be the D (5 bases). The CDR3 sequence is 15 residues long. Germline CDR1 is SGHTA and CDR2 is FQGNSA. The V end lost 5 bases, the J end lost 1 base, and 14 bases lay between the germline ends.

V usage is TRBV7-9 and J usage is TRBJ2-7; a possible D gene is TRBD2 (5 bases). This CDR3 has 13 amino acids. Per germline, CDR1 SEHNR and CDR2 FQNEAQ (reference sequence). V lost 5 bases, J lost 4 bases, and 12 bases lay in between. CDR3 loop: CASSRPGVYEQYF. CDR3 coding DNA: TGTGCCAGCAGCCGCCCCGGGGTGTACGAGCAGTACTTC.

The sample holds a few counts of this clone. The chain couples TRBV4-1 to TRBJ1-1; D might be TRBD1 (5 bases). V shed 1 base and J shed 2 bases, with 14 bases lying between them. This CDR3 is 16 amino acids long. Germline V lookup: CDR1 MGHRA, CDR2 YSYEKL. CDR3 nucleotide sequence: TGCGCCAGCAGCCAAGGAAGGGGTGGATTCAACACTGAAGCTTTCTTT. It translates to CASSQGRGGFNTEAFF.

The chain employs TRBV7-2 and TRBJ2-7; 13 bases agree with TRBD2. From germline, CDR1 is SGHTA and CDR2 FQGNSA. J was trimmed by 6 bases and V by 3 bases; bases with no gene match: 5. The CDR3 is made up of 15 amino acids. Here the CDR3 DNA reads TGTGCCAGCAGCTTGGGACTAGCGGGGCTTGGCGAGCAGTACTTC. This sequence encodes CASSLGLAGLGEQYF.

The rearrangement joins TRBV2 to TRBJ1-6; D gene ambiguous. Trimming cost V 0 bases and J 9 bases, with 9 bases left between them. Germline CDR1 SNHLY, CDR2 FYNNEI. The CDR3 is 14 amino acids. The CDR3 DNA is TGTGCCAGCAGTGAAGCGCGGAGTCTTTCACCCCTCCACTTT. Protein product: CASSEARSLSPLHF.

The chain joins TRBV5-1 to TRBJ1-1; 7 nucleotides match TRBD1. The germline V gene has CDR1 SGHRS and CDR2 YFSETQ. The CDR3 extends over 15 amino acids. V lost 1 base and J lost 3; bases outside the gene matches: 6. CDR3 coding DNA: TGCGCCAGCAGCTTGACCTCAGGGGGGTACACTGAAGCTTTCTTT. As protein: CASSLTSGGYTEAFF.

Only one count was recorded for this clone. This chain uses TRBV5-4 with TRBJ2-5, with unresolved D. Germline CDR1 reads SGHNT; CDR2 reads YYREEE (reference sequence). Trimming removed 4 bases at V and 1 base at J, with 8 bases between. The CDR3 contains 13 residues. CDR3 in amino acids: CASSPRPQETQYF. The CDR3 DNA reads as TGTGCCAGCAGCCCGAGGCCCCAAGAGACCCAGTACTTC.

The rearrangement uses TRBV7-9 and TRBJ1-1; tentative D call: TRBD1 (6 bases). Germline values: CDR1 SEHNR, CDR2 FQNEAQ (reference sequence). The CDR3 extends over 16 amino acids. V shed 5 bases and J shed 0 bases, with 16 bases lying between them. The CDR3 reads CASSTPKTGMNTEAFF. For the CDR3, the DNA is TGTGCCAGCAGCACCCCTAAGACAGGAATGAACACTGAAGCTTTCTTT.

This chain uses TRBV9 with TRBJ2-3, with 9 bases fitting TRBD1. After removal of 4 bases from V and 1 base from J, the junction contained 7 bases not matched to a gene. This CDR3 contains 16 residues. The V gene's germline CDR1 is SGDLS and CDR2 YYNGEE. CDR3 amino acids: CASSSWTGEGTDTQYF. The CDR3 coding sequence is TGTGCCAGCAGCAGTTGGACAGGGGAGGGCACAGATACGCAGTATTTT.

CDR3 nucleotides: TGTGCCAGCAGTTTAAGTGTGGGGGCCGACTATGGCTACACCTTC. It encodes CASSLSVGADYGYTF. The chain combines TRBV27 with TRBJ1-2; D might be TRBD1 (6 bases). This CDR3 has 15 residues. V was clipped by 2 bases and J by 3 bases, with 13 bases between them. The germline gives CDR1 MNHEY, CDR2 SMNVEV (reference sequence).

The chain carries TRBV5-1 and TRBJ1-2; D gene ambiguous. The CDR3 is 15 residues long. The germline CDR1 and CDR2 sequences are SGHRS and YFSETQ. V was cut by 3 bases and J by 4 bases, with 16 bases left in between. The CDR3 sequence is CASSSSIDGVYGYTF. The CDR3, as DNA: TGCGCCAGCAGCTCTTCTATCGACGGGGTCTATGGCTACACCTTC.

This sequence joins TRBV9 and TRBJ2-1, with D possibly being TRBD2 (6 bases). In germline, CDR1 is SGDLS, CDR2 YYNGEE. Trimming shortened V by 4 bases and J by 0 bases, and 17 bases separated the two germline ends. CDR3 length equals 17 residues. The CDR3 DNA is TGTGCCAGCAGCCCCCCCCCAGGGACTCCCTCCTACAATGAGCAGTTCTTC. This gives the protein CASSPPPGTPSYNEQFF.